The 26 T cell receptor beta chains below were found in one sample sequenced in a study of blood T cells in healthy people across ages. Then a second PCR, running roughly 7 to 11 cycles, was carried out with a sample-barcoded 5' primer and a J-beta primer mix. TCRdb called the 5' RACE reads again in MiXCR, with one record for every CDR3 protein. The data show fewer than 1,000,000 distinct CDR3 sequences, with 40% to 50% seen just once and 15% to 25% held by the top ten. The source material was blood. The source is a man between 60 and 75 years old in good health.

V gene TRBV20-1 combines with J gene TRBJ2-7; TRBD1 matches at 8 bases. The closer fit of TRBJ2-5 to the DNA end suggests the J call may be wrong. The CDR3 has 17 amino acids. CDR1 is DFQATT and CDR2 is SNEGSKA in the germline V gene (reference sequence). The CDR3 coding sequence is TGCAGTGCTAGAGCCCCTAATCGCAGGGGGCGAGGAGGGACCCAGTACTTC. Translating it yields CSARAPNRRGRGGTQYF.

The V and J genes are TRBV7-2 and TRBJ2-1; D not resolved. The CDR3 runs to 16 residues. Looked up from germline, CDR1 is SGHTA and CDR2 is FQGNSA. V gave up 4 bases and J gave up 4 bases, with 17 bases separating them. CDR3 DNA: TGTGCCAGCAGCTCCATGTCATACCGAACTTACAATGAGCAGTTCTTC. The encoded protein is CASSSMSYRTYNEQFF.

This clonotype was seen more than once but under ten times. The chain recombines TRBV28 with TRBJ2-7; the D call may be TRBD1 or TRBD2 (6 bases each). The J call may be faulty, since TRBJ2-5 better matches the DNA end. This CDR3 is 15 amino acids long. Germline CDR1 reads MDHEN; CDR2 reads SYDVKM. The CDR3 reads CASSPYRVRGETQYF. CDR3 DNA: TGTGCCAGCAGTCCCTACAGGGTTCGGGGGGAGACCCAGTACTTC.

The V and J genes are TRBV5-1 and TRBJ2-7; 10 bases line up with TRBD2. The junction had 17 bases not matched to a gene; V was cut back by 4 bases and J by 7 bases. Germline CDR1 SGHRS, CDR2 YFSETQ. The CDR3 loop spans 17 amino acids. The CDR3 DNA reads as TGCGCCAGCAGCGTTAAAGCGGGGGGGCGCTCCCACAATGAGCAGTACTTC. Its protein product is CASSVKAGGRSHNEQYF. Variable domain in full (rest from reference TRBV5-1 and TRBJ2-7): KAGVTQTPRYLIKTRGQQVTLSCSPISGHRSVSWYQQTPGQGLQFLFEYFSETQRNKGNFPGRFSGRQFSNSRSEMNVSTLELGDSALYLCASSVKAGGRSHNEQYFGPGTRLTVT.

The chain uses TRBV4-3 and TRBJ2-1; D is unresolved. Matching the DNA end better, TRBJ2-7 makes the J call doubtful. Germline CDR1 LGHNA, CDR2 YSLEER. The CDR3 runs 17 residues. The CDR3: CASSQDLVLGSYNEQYF. CDR3 in DNA: TGCGCCAGCAGCCAAGACTTGGTGCTGGGCTCCTACAATGAGCAGTACTTC.

This clonotype turned up a few times. V usage is TRBV6-5 and J usage is TRBJ2-1; TRBD1 agrees at 7 bases. The V gene's germline CDR1 is MNHEY and CDR2 SVGAGI. Losses at the gene ends were 5 bases for V and 2 bases for J; bases not matched to a gene: 6. This CDR3 has 15 amino acids. The CDR3 reads CASSPDRVPYNEQFF. The DNA for the CDR3 is TGTGCCAGCAGTCCTGACAGGGTCCCCTACAATGAGCAGTTCTTC.

This chain connects TRBV10-3 to TRBJ2-5; 9 bases fit TRBD2. Germline V CDR1 and CDR2: ENHRY, SYGVKD. There are 17 residues in the CDR3. The J segment lost 1 base and the V segment lost 0 bases, leaving 6 bases of the junction unmatched. CDR3 sequence: CAISESRAGGPQETQYF. The CDR3 DNA sequence: TGTGCCATCAGTGAGTCGAGAGCGGGGGGTCCCCAAGAGACCCAGTACTTC.

This clonotype was picked up a small number of times. The CDR3 DNA reads as TGTGCCAGCAGCCAAGAGTTTCACGGGCAGTACTTC. Its translation: CASSQEFHGQYF. The chain links TRBV3-1 to TRBJ2-7; no definite D call. CDR3 size: 12 residues. Trimming left V 0 bases short and J 9 bases short, with 9 bases between. Germline-derived CDR1 and CDR2 are LGHDT and YNNKEL (reference sequence).

This clonotype has only a few counts. This chain links TRBV20-1 with TRBJ1-2; D perhaps matches TRBD1 (6 bases). The CDR3 contains 14 residues. The ends were cut back, 1 base at V and 1 base at J, with 10 bases in the middle. Per the germline V gene, CDR1 is DFQATT and CDR2 is SNEGSKA (reference sequence). CDR3 nucleotide sequence: TGCAGTGCTAGAGGGGACAAAAATAACTATGGCTACACCTTC. Its translation is CSARGDKNNYGYTF.

This clonotype was found many times. The CDR3 DNA follows: TGCAGCGTTGAAGTAAGCGGGGGTGGTTCCAATGAGCAGTTCTTC. Its protein is CSVEVSGGGSNEQFF. This chain joins TRBV29-1 and TRBJ2-1, with 8 positions matching TRBD2. With V trimmed by 1 base and J by 6 bases, 8 bases remained unmatched. Germline V gene sequence: CDR1 SQVTM, CDR2 ANQGSEA. The CDR3 length is 15 residues.

This clonotype has at least ten counts. V gene TRBV20-1 combines with J gene TRBJ2-7; D remains unclear. V was trimmed by 3 bases and J by 5 bases, leaving 2 bases between them. CDR3 length: 9 amino acids. Germline V lookup: CDR1 DFQATT, CDR2 SNEGSKA (reference sequence). CDR3 amino acids: CSASNEQYF. CDR3 nucleotides: TGCAGTGCTAGTAACGAGCAGTACTTC.

This clonotype has a handful of counts. The rearrangement joins TRBV7-2 to TRBJ2-1; TRBD1 might be the D (6 bases). Germline loops: CDR1 SGHTA, CDR2 FQGNSA. V lost 5 bases and J lost 2, with 10 bases in between. The CDR3 is made up of 14 amino acids. CDR3 bases: TGTGCCAGCAGCGTGGGACAAACCTACAATGAGCAGTTCTTC. Its translation: CASSVGQTYNEQFF.

The rearrangement links TRBV14 to TRBJ2-7, with 8 positions matching TRBD1. The junction had 17 bases not matched to a gene; V was cut back by 2 bases and J by 5 bases. This CDR3 has 18 amino acids. CDR1 and CDR2 (germline): SGHDN, FVKESK. This CDR3 is CASSQRLQWTGNTHEQYF. CDR3 nucleotides: TGTGCCAGCAGCCAAAGGCTTCAATGGACAGGGAACACCCACGAGCAGTACTTC.

This clonotype was seen more than once but under ten times. This chain links TRBV20-1 with TRBJ2-1; TRBD2 aligns across 7 bases. The CDR3 covers 15 residues. Losses at the gene ends were 4 bases for V and 6 bases for J; bases not matched to a gene: 12. The germline gives CDR1 DFQATT, CDR2 SNEGSKA (reference sequence). The chain's CDR3 is CSAMGSLAASNEQFF. The CDR3 DNA reads TGCAGTGCTATGGGTAGCCTAGCGGCATCCAATGAGCAGTTCTTC.

This clonotype was seen more than once but under ten times. The chain combines TRBV3-1 with TRBJ2-3; no reliable D call. This CDR3 spans 15 amino acids. Germline CDR1 and CDR2: LGHDT and YNNKEL (reference sequence). Trimming pared 0 bases from V and 2 bases from J, leaving 9 bases between. DNA of the CDR3: TGTGCCAGCAGCCAAGATCCAGACTCCACAGATACGCAGTATTTT. This translates into CASSQDPDSTDTQYF.

This clonotype was observed a few times. The CDR3 spells CASSPGGANTDTQYF. The CDR3, as DNA: TGTGCCAGCAGCCCAGGGGGGGCGAACACAGATACGCAGTATTTT. The chain uses TRBV7-9 and TRBJ2-3; D is possibly TRBD1 or TRBD2 (7 bases each). This CDR3 region has 15 residues. Germline values: CDR1 SEHNR, CDR2 FQNEAQ (reference sequence). V lost 5 bases to trimming and J lost 2 bases, with 14 bases between them. The variable domain in full, completed from reference TRBV7-9 and TRBJ2-3, reads DTGVSQNPRHKITKRGQNVTFRCDPISEHNRLYWYRQTLGQGPEFLTYFQNEAQLEKSRLLSDRFSAERPKGSFSTLEIQRTEQGDSAMYLCASSPGGANTDTQYFGPGTRLTVL.

This clonotype was recorded a few times. The CDR3 DNA reads TGTGCCAGCAGCTTCTTGGGACTCACAGATACGCAGTATTTT. This translates into CASSFLGLTDTQYF. V usage is TRBV7-2 and J usage is TRBJ2-3, with a weak D call TRBD2 (6 bases). The V gene lost 3 bases and the J gene lost 2 bases, with 9 bases spanning the gap. Germline V gives CDR1 SGHTA, CDR2 FQGNSA. The CDR3 sequence is 14 residues long.

The chain recombines TRBV24-1 with TRBJ2-5, with a weak D call TRBD2 (6 bases). The CDR3 totals 14 residues. Germline V gives CDR1 KGHDR, CDR2 SFDVKD. V was shortened by 4 bases and J by 0 bases, with 8 bases between the two germline ends. The CDR3 region has the DNA TGTGCCACCAGTGACGGGGGAAACCAAGAGACCCAGTACTTC. Amino acid sequence: CATSDGGNQETQYF.

This clonotype was seen just once. Just one base apart from a much larger clone, this may be a read error. The chain uses TRBV7-2 and TRBJ2-5; 10 bases agree with TRBD2. The germline CDR1 and CDR2 sequences are SGHTA and FQGNSA. The CDR3 consists of 17 residues. J gave up 5 bases and V 5 bases, and 14 bases lay outside the gene matches. In DNA, the CDR3 is TGTGCCAGCAGCCCAACAATTCCGGGACTAGCGAGGGAGACCCAGTACTTC. Translation: CASSPTIPGLARETQYF.

This rearrangement joins TRBV20-1 to TRBJ2-1; D unclear. This CDR3 has 15 residues. Trimming took off 4 bases at V and 10 bases at J, with 23 bases between the two ends. CDR1 and CDR2 (germline): DFQATT, SNEGSKA (reference sequence). The CDR3 sequence is CSATSLDHSQDEQFF. The CDR3 DNA reads TGCAGTGCTACTTCTTTGGACCACTCCCAGGACGAGCAGTTCTTC.

The rearrangement links TRBV20-1 to TRBJ1-6; possible D gene TRBD1, 5 bases. CDR3 size: 13 residues. V lost 5 bases and J 5 bases, leaving 10 bases between the germline ends. The germline V gene has CDR1 DFQATT and CDR2 SNEGSKA (reference sequence). The DNA for the CDR3 is TGCAGTGCTGGGGACGTAGATAATTCACCCCTCCACTTT. Its translation is CSAGDVDNSPLHF.

In the case of this clonotype: A much larger clone differs by one base, so this may be a read error. The chain carries TRBV5-1 and TRBJ2-7, with 7 positions matching TRBD2. V was pared by 4 bases and J by 11 bases, with 12 bases of the junction left unmatched. The CDR3 covers 13 residues. In germline, CDR1 is SGHRS, CDR2 YFSETQ. The CDR3 DNA reads as TGCGCCAGCAGCACTAGCGACTACAATGAGAAGTACTTC. Residues: CASSTSDYNEKYF. Together with reference TRBV5-1 and TRBJ2-7, the CDR3 gives the full variable domain: KAGVTQTPRYLIKTRGQQVTLSCSPISGHRSVSWYQQTPGQGLQFLFEYFSETQRNKGNFPGRFSGRQFSNSRSEMNVSTLELGDSALYLCASSTSDYNEKYFGPGTRLTVT.

The chain uses TRBV2 and TRBJ2-7; D is undetermined. The V gene's germline CDR1 is SNHLY and CDR2 FYNNEI. CDR3 length: 13 residues. V was pared by 2 bases and J by 7 bases, with 12 bases between. In nucleotides, the CDR3 is TGTGCCAGCAGTGAATCAGGAGACAATGAGCAGTACTTC. As protein: CASSESGDNEQYF.

In its sample, this clonotype was seen a few times. J is TRBJ2-5 and V is TRBV6-2 or TRBV6-3; 8 bases are a match to TRBD1. CDR3 length equals 15 residues. J was trimmed by 5 bases and V by 7 bases; bases with no gene match: 12. Per the germline V gene, CDR1 is MNHEY and CDR2 is SVGEGT. The CDR3 DNA sequence: TGTGCCAGCACCCCTACTGGACAGGGCAGGGAGACCCAGTACTTC. Translating it yields CASTPTGQGRETQYF.

The sample holds many counts of this clonotype. The V gene is TRBV6-5, the J gene TRBJ2-7, with TRBD2 matching over 7 bases. V gave up 10 bases and J gave up 0 bases; unmatched junction bases: 9. The CDR3 has 14 amino acids. Germline-derived CDR1 and CDR2 are MNHEY and SVGAGI. The CDR3 spells CATMALASSYEQYF. CDR3 in DNA: TGTGCCACCATGGCACTAGCGAGCTCCTACGAGCAGTACTTC.

Concerning this clonotype: One junction end disagrees with the germline gene, perhaps due to a read error. The chain has TRBV7-9 and TRBJ1-4, with 8 bases aligning to TRBD1. Germline V gene data show CDR1 as SEHNR and CDR2 as FQNEAQ (reference sequence). The CDR3 totals 17 residues. The CDR3 spells CASSPQGGTGKNEKLCF. CDR3 DNA: TGTGCCAGCAGCCCCCAAGGAGGGACAGGAAAAAATGAAAAACTGTGTTTT.